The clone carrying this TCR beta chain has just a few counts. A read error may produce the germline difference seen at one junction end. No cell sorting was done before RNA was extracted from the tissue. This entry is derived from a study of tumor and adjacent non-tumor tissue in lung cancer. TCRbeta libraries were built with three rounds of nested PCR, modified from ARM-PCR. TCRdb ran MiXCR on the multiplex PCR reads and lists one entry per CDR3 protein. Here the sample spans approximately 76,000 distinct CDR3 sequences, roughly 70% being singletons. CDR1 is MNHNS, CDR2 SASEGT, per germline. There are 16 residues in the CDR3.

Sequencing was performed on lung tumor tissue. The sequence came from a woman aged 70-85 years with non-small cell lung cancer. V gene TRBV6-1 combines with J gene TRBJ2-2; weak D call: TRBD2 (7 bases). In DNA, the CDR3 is TGTGGCAGCATCATATCACAGGGACTAATGGCCGGGGAGCTGTTGTTT. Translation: CGSIISQGLMAGELLF.